The present entry profiles one TCR beta chain with its context. The assay used deep level. The table came from immunoSEQ multiplex PCR; TCRdb's copy has only in-frame clones and leaves some out. Altogether 400,000 to 500,000 clones are present, 79% being singletons, with the ten largest covering over 9.5%. Genomic DNA for unsorted samples, which was extracted with the QIAamp DNA Blood Mini kit, came from about 90 million PBMCs. The sample is drawn from a study of shared clonotypes between healthy human individuals. For the study at large: With ages of 18 to 49, the donors were two women and a few men.

Germline lookup yields CDR1 SGHRS and CDR2 YFSETQ. This CDR3 contains 16 residues. V was clipped by 4 bases and J by 7 bases, with 23 bases between them. The TCR was taken from a woman aged 40 to 49 in good health. Some clones in this sample may be carry-over from other donors' samples. Source material: PBMCs. This chain joins TRBV5-1 and TRBJ1-2; weak D call: TRBD1 (6 bases). The CDR3 DNA reads as TGCGCCAGCAGCCCATCTATGGGGGCCTCCACAGGTGGCTACACCTTC. This encodes CASSPSMGASTGGYTF.